A selection of T cell receptor beta chains follows, all from one sample in a study of cytomegalovirus exposure and HLA in healthy donors. Clones were sequenced by immunoSEQ multiplex PCR, and TCRdb holds only the in-frame ones, with some missing. The sample lists 150,000 to 200,000 clones, approximately 85% seen once, with about a tenth in the top ten. Input material: PBMCs. These receptors originate from a man aged 18 to 29 in good health and CMV-seropositive. The CDR3 runs from the conserved cysteine through the conserved F or W. Each record gives: V gene, clone size, CDR3 length, D gene, J gene, CDR3 DNA, CDR3 protein. The D gene is left open where the match is weak. Size tells how often a clone was seen (once, few, many) or the class of an expanded clone, and some rows leave it out.

>TRBV7-9|-|16|TRBD1|TRBJ2-7
TGTGCCAGCAGCTTAGTAGGACAGGCAGTAACCTACGAGCAGTACTTC
CASSLVGQAVTYEQYF
>TRBV20-1|-|10|-|TRBJ1-2
TGCAGTGCTCCGGGATATGGCTACACCTTC
CSAPGYGYTF
>TRBV5-4|-|13|-|TRBJ2-3
TGTGCCAGCAGCCTCGAGAGCACAGATACGCAGTATTTT
CASSLESTDTQYF
>TRBV7-2|-|14|TRBD1|TRBJ1-2
TGTGCCAGCAGCTGGGGACAGGGGGTTTATGGCTACACCTTC
CASSWGQGVYGYTF
>TRBV29-1|-|12|TRBD1|TRBJ1-2
TGCAGCGTCGTACAGGGGACCTATGGCTACACCTTC
CSVVQGTYGYTF
>TRBV19|-|11|-|TRBJ2-7
TGTGCCAGTAGCTCCCGGTACGAGCAGTACTTC
CASSSRYEQYF
>TRBV7-2|-|15|TRBD2|TRBJ2-1
TGTGCCAGCAGCTTAGGTAGCGGGGGGGCTTGGGAGCAGTTCTTC
CASSLGSGGAWEQFF
>TRBV6-1|-|14|TRBD1|TRBJ2-7
TGTGCCAGCAGTGAAGTGACAGGGGGCGGGAGGCAGTACTTC
CASSEVTGGGRQYF
>TRBV4-1|few|16|TRBD1|TRBJ1-4
TGCGCCAGCAGCCTACCGGGTGGGACAGGGGGCAAAAAACTGTTTTTT
CASSLPGGTGGKKLFF
>TRBV14|-|13|-|TRBJ2-7
TGTGCCAGCAGCCAACCAGGAGGGGTCGAGCAGTACTTC
CASSQPGGVEQYF
>TRBV5-4|-|12|-|TRBJ2-2
TGTGCCAGCAGCTTGGCACAGGGGGAGCTGTTTTTT
CASSLAQGELFF
>TRBV5-4|-|16|TRBD2|TRBJ2-3
TGTGCCAGCAGCTTGGCCGGAGTAATGGGGGGGGATACGCAGTATTTT
CASSLAGVMGGDTQYF
>TRBV5-1|-|14|TRBD1|TRBJ1-2
TGCGCCAGCAGCTCCGACAGGGGATCTGCTGGCTACACCTTC
CASSSDRGSAGYTF
>TRBV2|-|16|TRBD2|TRBJ2-1
TGTGCCAGCATGGGTAGGCGGGGGGGCGCCTACAATGAGCAGTTCTTC
CASMGRRGGAYNEQFF
>TRBV2|-|14|-|TRBJ1-1
TGTGCCAGCAGTGTAAGGGGTAAGAACACTGAAGCTTTCTTT
CASSVRGKNTEAFF
>TRBV10-3|-|20|TRBD2|TRBJ2-2
TGTGCCATCAGTGAACAGCCGGGACTAGCGGGGGGGATTGACACCGGGGAGCTGTTTTTT
CAISEQPGLAGGIDTGELFF
>TRBV11-2|-|15|TRBD2|TRBJ2-5
TGTGCCAGCAGCTCGTCGACTAGCGTCCAAGAGACCCAGTACTTC
CASSSSTSVQETQYF
>TRBV13|-|15|TRBD2|TRBJ2-3
TGTGCCAGCAGCAGCGGGGGGGCCGAGATAGATACGCAGTATTTT
CASSSGGAEIDTQYF
>TRBV7-9|-|12|TRBD1|TRBJ1-5
TGTTCCAGCGGGGGACAGGGCCAGCCCCAGCATTTT
CSSGGQGQPQHF
>TRBV23-1|-|16|TRBD1|TRBJ1-2
TGCGCCAGCAGTCCCACCGGGACAGGGGGAGGAGGTGGCTACACCTTC
CASSPTGTGGGGGYTF
>TRBV15|-|16|TRBD2|TRBJ2-7
TGTGCCACCAGCAGGGAAGGAGCGGGGAGCTCCTACGAGCAGTACTTC
CATSREGAGSSYEQYF
>TRBV7-9|-|12|-|TRBJ2-7
TGTTCCAGCAGCTCCAACAGCTACGAGCAGTACTTC
CSSSSNSYEQYF
>TRBV18|-|12|TRBD1|TRBJ1-2
TGTGCCAGCTCACCCGGGACAGAGGGCTACACCTTC
CASSPGTEGYTF
>TRBV10-3|-|15|-|TRBJ2-2
TGTGCCATCAGTGACCCTAACTTGAACACCGGGGAGCTGTTTTTT
CAISDPNLNTGELFF
>TRBV5-4|-|16|TRBD2|TRBJ2-3
TGTGCCAGCAGCTTGGTAGTAGCGGGGAACACAGATACGCAGTATTTT
CASSLVVAGNTDTQYF
>TRBV10-3|-|15|-|TRBJ2-3
TGTGCCATCAGTGCCGGCGGGGGCCCCACAGATACGCAGTATTTT
CAISAGGGPTDTQYF
>TRBV5-8|-|15|TRBD1|TRBJ2-3
TGTGCCAGCAGCTTGGGGCAGGGGGCCACAGATACGCAGTATTTT
CASSLGQGATDTQYF
>TRBV21-1|-|19|-|TRBJ1-5
TGTGCCAGCAGCAAAGCAGAACGCCCCTCGGACAGGATATATCAGCCCCAGCATTTT
CASSKAERPSDRIYQPQHF
>TRBV4-1|-|19|TRBD1|TRBJ2-7
TGCGCCAGCAGCCAAGACACCAATGGGTTAGGGACAGGGGGTCTCGAGCAGTACTTC
CASSQDTNGLGTGGLEQYF
>TRBV18|-|17|TRBD1|TRBJ2-2
TGTGCCAGCTCACGCTGGAAGGGACAGGGAAACACCGGGGAGCTGTTTTTT
CASSRWKGQGNTGELFF
>TRBV5-4|-|18|TRBD2|TRBJ2-3
TGTGCCAGCAGCTTGGGTTCGACTAGCGGGGGGGCCACAGATACGCAGTATTTT
CASSLGSTSGGATDTQYF
>TRBV6-6|-|15|-|TRBJ2-1
TGTGCCAGCAGTTTGGGGCAGGGGGGCAACAATGAGCAGTTCTTC
CASSLGQGGNNEQFF
>TRBV7-7|-|15|-|TRBJ2-5
TGTGCTAGCAGCTTAAATTCAGGCGGTGGGGGGAACCAGTACTTC
CASSLNSGGGGNQYF
>TRBV13|-|12|-|TRBJ2-7
TGTGCCAGCAGCTTAGGCCGCGACATAGGATACTTC
CASSLGRDIGYF
>TRBV27|-|11|-|TRBJ1-2
TGTGCCAGCAGACAGGGTCATGGCTACACCTTC
CASRQGHGYTF
>TRBV19|-|14|-|TRBJ2-7
TGTGCCAGTAGCCCAACAGGGATAGCCTACGAGCAGTACTTC
CASSPTGIAYEQYF
>TRBV4-1|-|14|-|TRBJ1-2
TGCGCCAGCAGCCCAGGGGTGGGGAACTATGGCTACACCTTC
CASSPGVGNYGYTF
>TRBV29-1|-|11|-|TRBJ1-2
TGCAGCGCCCCCAGGGAGGGTGGCTACACCTTC
CSAPREGGYTF
>TRBV5-1|-|18|TRBD2|TRBJ2-5
TGCGCCAGCAGCCCGGGACTAGCGGGCCGACGAGGCCAAGAGACCCAGTACTTC
CASSPGLAGRRGQETQYF
>TRBV9|once|12|-|TRBJ1-2
TGTGCCAGCAGCGCCACCCAGGGTTCTACCACCTTC
CASSATQGSTTF
>TRBV7-6|-|13|-|TRBJ1-1
TGTGCCAGCAGCCGGGGTCTCCGGACTGAAGCTTTCTTT
CASSRGLRTEAFF
>TRBV7-2|-|14|-|TRBJ1-1
TGTGCCAGCAGCCCGGGTGGCGGAGGGCCTGAAGCTTTCTTT
CASSPGGGGPEAFF
>TRBV2|once|12|TRBD1|TRBJ1-1
TGTGCCAGCCGAGGGACAGGGACGAGAGCTTTCTTT
CASRGTGTRAFF
>TRBV9|-|12|-|TRBJ1-6
TGTGCCAGCAGCCCCGATGAGTCATCCCTCCACTTT
CASSPDESSLHF
>TRBV9|-|15|TRBD1|TRBJ2-7
TGTGCCAGCAGCGCCGCCGGGACAGTCTCCTACGAGCAGTACTTC
CASSAAGTVSYEQYF
>TRBV11-2|-|15|-|TRBJ1-6
TGTGCCAGCAGCCCTATGGCAGGGGCAAGATCACCCCTCCACTTT
CASSPMAGARSPLHF
>TRBV5-1|few|12|-|TRBJ2-1
TGCGCCAGCGAGGGCGTAGACAATGAGCAGTTCTTC
CASEGVDNEQFF
>TRBV5-1|-|15|TRBD2|TRBJ2-5
TGCGCCAGCAGCCCCGTTGGGGGGGGGCAAGAGACCCAGTACTTC
CASSPVGGGQETQYF
>TRBV5-1|-|17|TRBD1|TRBJ2-6
TGCGCCAGCAGCAGGACAGGGGCCAACTCTGGGGCCAACGTCCTGACTTTC
CASSRTGANSGANVLTF
>TRBV28|-|14|-|TRBJ1-2
TGTGCCAGCAGGCTTGCTGGGCCCTTGGGTGGCTACACCTTC
CASRLAGPLGGYTF
>TRBV29-1|-|13|-|TRBJ2-7
TGCAGCGTTACGGACACAAGCTCCTACGAGCAGTACTTC
CSVTDTSSYEQYF
>TRBV7-6|-|19|TRBD2|TRBJ2-2
TGTGCCAGCAGCTTAGGGAGTATTAGCGGGGGCCCGAGGACCGGGGAGCTGTTTTTT
CASSLGSISGGPRTGELFF